These 13 T cell receptor beta chains originate from one sample sequenced in a study of molecular identifiers for immune sequencing clone quantification. Using its own MiXCR run on the PCR reads, TCRdb lists one record per CDR3 protein. The sample lists 85,000 to 130,000 distinct CDR3 sequences, around a third occurring once. The material sequenced was naive CD8+ T cells from blood, with Jurkat cell RNA spiked in. Subset described: FACS-sorted CD8+CD4-CCR7+CD45RA+ naive T cells. Source of these receptors: a human donor in good health. Some libraries in this study had Jurkat cell RNA spiked in.

The chain uses TRBV28 and TRBJ2-1; no reliable D call. Trimming shortened V by 6 bases and J by 7 bases, and 22 bases separated the two germline ends. CDR1 is MDHEN and CDR2 is SYDVKM in the germline V gene. The CDR3 covers 16 residues. The CDR3, as DNA: TGTGCCAGCAGCCTGCTTCGGCGGAAGGGCTGGAATGAGCAGTTCTTC. Translated: CASSLLRRKGWNEQFF.

Details on this clonotype: A single base separates this from a much larger clone, so it may be a read error. The gene calls are TRBV11-2 and TRBJ2-7; D is tentatively TRBD1 or TRBD2 (5 bases each). Germline loops: CDR1 SGHAT, CDR2 FQNNGV. This CDR3 has 15 residues. In DNA, the CDR3 is TGTGCCAGCAGCTCATGGGACCGACGACCCTACGAGCAGAACTTC. Its protein is CASSSWDRRPYEQNF.

Of note for this clonotype: This sequence may be a read error, since a much larger clone differs from it by one base. This CDR3 is missing its conserved last phenylalanine or tryptophan, likely due to a read error. The rearrangement links TRBV20-1 to TRBJ2-7; either TRBD1 or TRBD2 may supply D (6 bases each). The CDR3 is made up of 16 amino acids. Trimming took 0 bases from V and 3 from J, leaving 18 bases between them. Germline V gene data show CDR1 as DFQATT and CDR2 as SNEGSKA (reference sequence). The DNA for the CDR3 is TGCAGTGCTAGAGATCCCATTAGGAGGGGGATCTACGAGCAGTACTCC. It yields the protein CSARDPIRRGIYEQYS.

As regards this clonotype: Compared with germline, one end of the junction differs, possibly owing to a read error. The V gene is TRBV7-6, the J gene TRBJ2-3, with 10 bases that match TRBD2. Germline values: CDR1 SGHVS, CDR2 FNYEAQ. The CDR3 loop spans 16 amino acids. The CDR3: CASSSASGGGTDTLYF. CDR3 sequence (DNA): TGTGCCAGCAGCTCCGCTAGCGGGGGTGGCACTGATACGCTGTATTTT.

Remarks on this clonotype: One junction end does not reproduce the germline sequence, and a read error may be involved. The chain joins TRBV29-1 to TRBJ2-3, with a weak D call TRBD2 (5 bases). This CDR3 spans 13 amino acids. Germline V gene sequence: CDR1 SQVTM, CDR2 ANQGSEA. The CDR3 sequence: CSVGGANADTQNF. DNA of the CDR3: TGCAGCGTTGGGGGAGCAAATGCAGATACACAGAATTTT.

The chain has TRBV7-9 and TRBJ2-1; D is possibly TRBD1 (5 bases). The V gene lost 6 bases and the J gene lost 2 bases, with 11 bases spanning the gap. The germline V gene has CDR1 SEHNR and CDR2 FQNEAQ (reference sequence). The CDR3 sequence is 14 residues long. The CDR3 reads CASRGQSAYNEQFF. The CDR3, as DNA: TGTGCCAGCAGGGGGCAGTCGGCCTACAATGAGCAGTTCTTC.

The sample holds many counts of this clonotype. This chain connects TRBV13 to TRBJ2-3; the D call may be TRBD1 or TRBD2 (6 bases each). The germline V gene has CDR1 PRHDT and CDR2 FYEKMQ (reference sequence). V was cut by 9 bases and J by 3 bases, with 13 bases left in between. This CDR3 has 13 residues. CDR3 in amino acids: CASRGGTTDTQYF. The CDR3 bases are TGTGCCAGTCGAGGGGGGACTACAGATACGCAGTATTTT.

This clonotype showed up just a few times. CDR3 coding DNA: TGCGCCAGCAGCCAATATACAGGGGGCTTTAGGGCCAACGTCCTGACTTTC. Its translation: CASSQYTGGFRANVLTF. J is TRBJ2-6 and V is TRBV4-3; the match to TRBD1 covers 9 bases. The CDR3 contains 17 residues. Germline-derived CDR1 and CDR2 are LGHNA and YSLEER. V lost 2 bases, J lost 5 bases, and 7 bases stayed unmatched.

This clonotype was seen only a few times. The rearrangement uses TRBV10-3 and TRBJ2-7, with D possibly TRBD2 on 7 matching bases. Germline loops: CDR1 ENHRY, CDR2 SYGVKD. The CDR3 sequence is 12 residues long. Trimming took 9 bases from V and 7 from J, leaving 16 bases between them. DNA for the CDR3: TGTGCCATACAGGGAGGGTTCGATGAGCAGTACTTC. Protein: CAIQGGFDEQYF.

In the case of this clonotype: A much larger clone lies a single base off, so this may be a read error. The chain is built from TRBV7-9 and TRBJ1-1, with 7 bases lining up with TRBD1. The CDR3 is 14 amino acids. The V and J ends lost 5 bases and 4 bases, in that order; junction bases with no gene match: 7. Germline V lookup: CDR1 SEHNR, CDR2 FQNEAQ (reference sequence). CDR3 region: CASSQTGLSTEAFF. CDR3 bases: TGTGCCAGCAGCCAGACAGGGCTAAGCACTGAAGCTTTCTTT.

The chain employs TRBV6-2 or TRBV6-3 and TRBJ2-5; a possible D gene is TRBD2 (5 bases). CDR1 is MNHEY and CDR2 is SVGEGT in the germline V gene. The CDR3 consists of 14 residues. The germline V and J ends were trimmed by 1 base and 1 base, with 7 bases remaining between them. This CDR3 is CASSYLATQETQYF. The DNA of the CDR3 is TGTGCCAGCAGTTACTTAGCGACCCAAGAGACCCAGTACTTC.

This clonotype was recorded a few times. This chain links TRBV27 with TRBJ1-6; the D gene is possibly TRBD1 (5 bases). The CDR3 covers 12 residues. The V gene lost 3 bases and the J gene lost 12 bases, with 9 bases spanning the gap. Germline CDR1 MNHEY, CDR2 SMNVEV (reference sequence). The CDR3 region is CASSFLGGPLHF. The CDR3 coding sequence is TGTGCCAGCAGTTTCTTGGGGGGACCCCTCCACTTT.

Concerning this clonotype itself: A much larger clone differs by one base, so this may be a read error. The chain employs TRBV12-5 and TRBJ2-5; no definite D call. Germline CDR1 reads LGHNT; CDR2 reads FRNRAP. The CDR3 is 15 amino acids. The CDR3 sequence: CASGFPRLLIETQHF. As DNA, the CDR3 is TGTGCTAGTGGTTTCCCCAGGCTCTTGATCGAGACCCAGCACTTC. The variable domain in full, completed from reference TRBV12-5 and TRBJ2-5, reads DARVTQTPRHKVTEMGQEVTMRCQPILGHNTVFWYRQTMMQGLELLAYFRNRAPLDDSGMPKDRFSAEMPDATLATLKIQPSEPRDSAVYFCASGFPRLLIETQHFGPGTRLLVL.